This passage covers 27 T cell receptor beta chains from one sample sequenced in a study of T cells in Graves' hyperthyroidism and ophthalmopathy. There were TCR beta CDR3 regions amplified from RNA transcripts. A first-round RT-PCR of the TCR CDR3 used the HTBI primer set. TCRdb redid the calling of the multiplex PCR reads with MiXCR, one entry per CDR3 protein. The repertoire holds just under 750,000 distinct CDR3 sequences, with approximately 40% as singletons. Sequences were obtained from blood. These receptors came from a woman between 40 and 55 years old with Graves' hyperthyroidism.

This clonotype was detected many times. The chain recombines TRBV10-3 with TRBJ2-7; 10 bases match TRBD2. The CDR3 is 15 residues long. CDR1 and CDR2 from the germline V gene are ENHRY and SYGVKD. Losses at the gene ends were 3 bases for V and 1 base for J; bases not matched to a gene: 3. CDR3 coding DNA: TGTGCCATCAGTGACTCTAGCGGGAGTTCCTACGAGCAGTACTTC. Amino acids: CAISDSSGSSYEQYF.

With regard to this clonotype: A much larger clone is a single base away; this may be a read error. This chain connects TRBV10-1 to TRBJ1-2; tentatively, D is TRBD1 (5 bases). Looked up from germline, CDR1 is WNHNN and CDR2 is SYGVQD (reference sequence). Trimming removed 3 bases at V and 10 bases at J, with 12 bases between. This CDR3 has 12 amino acids. CDR3 in amino acids: CASSEGGDDYTF. DNA for the CDR3: TGCGCCAGCAGTGAAGGAGGGGATGACTACACCTTC.

About this clonotype: A much larger clonotype is one base distant, so this may be a read error. The conserved phenylalanine or tryptophan normally closing the CDR3 is absent here, so this likely arose from a read error. The chain combines TRBV14 with TRBJ1-1; D gene unclear. V was clipped by 1 base and J by 7 bases, with 10 bases between them. Per the germline V gene, CDR1 is SGHDN and CDR2 is FVKESK. CDR3 length: 13 residues. CDR3 nucleotide sequence: TGTGCCAGCAGCCAAGTTGTTACCCGTGAAGCTTTCCTT. Translation gives CASSQVVTREAFL.

The chain employs TRBV4-3 and TRBJ1-4, with no clear D. This CDR3 spans 13 amino acids. The germline CDR1 and CDR2 sequences are LGHNA and YSLEER. The V end lost 0 bases, the J end lost 12 bases, and 11 bases lay between the germline ends. The DNA of the CDR3 is TGCGCCAGCAGCCAAGAGATCGGGTTGCAACTGTTTTTT. Translation gives CASSQEIGLQLFF.

This clonotype was recorded at least ten times. J is TRBJ1-1 and V is TRBV20-1, with D unresolved. This CDR3 is 12 amino acids long. Germline V gives CDR1 DFQATT, CDR2 SNEGSKA (reference sequence). Here the CDR3 DNA reads TGCACCAACGCCCGGGTGAACACTGAAGCTTTCTTT. Its protein is CTNARVNTEAFF.

As to this clonotype: This may be a read error: a much more frequent sequence differs by one nucleotide. V is TRBV7-9 and J is TRBJ2-5; a possible D gene is TRBD2 (5 bases). CDR1 and CDR2 (germline): SEHNR, FQNEAQ (reference sequence). The V gene lost 1 base and the J gene lost 9 bases, with 15 bases spanning the gap. The CDR3 is 14 amino acids. For the CDR3, the DNA is TGTGCCAGCAGCTTAGTGTGGGCGGGCGAGGCCCAGTACTTC. Translation: CASSLVWAGEAQYF.

Regarding this clonotype: Being one base from a much bigger clone, this may be a read error. This chain links TRBV29-1 with TRBJ1-2; 10 bases map to TRBD1. CDR1 is SQVTM, CDR2 ANQGSEA, per germline. J gave up 0 bases and V 3 bases, and 4 bases lay outside the gene matches. The CDR3 loop spans 15 amino acids. The CDR3 reads CSVEGQGTTNYGYTF. CDR3 nucleotide sequence: TGCAGCGTTGAGGGACAGGGGACCACTAACTATGGCTACACCTTC.

The chain employs TRBV2 and TRBJ1-5; TRBD1 aligns across 7 bases. This CDR3 has 18 amino acids. In germline, CDR1 is SNHLY, CDR2 FYNNEI. V dropped 8 bases and J dropped 0; count of bases not matched to a gene: 16. CDR3 in DNA: TGTGCCAGCCGATTAACGATGGGACAGAGAACTAGCAATCAGCCCCAGCATTTT. This codes for CASRLTMGQRTSNQPQHF. The whole variable domain, filled in from reference TRBV2 and TRBJ1-5, reads EPEVTQTPSHQVTQMGQEVILRCVPISNHLYFYWYRQILGQKVEFLVSFYNNEISEKSEIFDDQFSVERPDGSNFTLKIRSTKLEDSAMYFCASRLTMGQRTSNQPQHFGDGTRLSIL.

This clonotype appeared a few times. Relative to the germline gene, one junction end is altered; a read error may explain this. The rearrangement joins TRBV9 to TRBJ1-2; 7 bases are shared with TRBD1. CDR3 length equals 14 residues. Germline V lookup: CDR1 SGDLS, CDR2 YYNGEE. CDR3 residues: CASSATGTDYRYTF. CDR3 DNA sequence: TGTGCCAGCAGCGCCACCGGGACAGACTATCGCTACACCTTC.

This clonotype occurred many times. This chain uses TRBV7-3 with TRBJ1-1; D is possibly TRBD1 (5 bases). The CDR3 is made up of 13 amino acids. V was pared by 4 bases and J by 11 bases, with 17 bases between. Germline CDR1 and CDR2: SGHTA and FQGTGA. This chain's CDR3 is CASSWGGGREAFF. In DNA form, the CDR3 reads TGTGCCAGCAGCTGGGGCGGAGGGCGGGAGGCTTTCTTT.

This clonotype occurred many times. The genes are TRBV29-1 and TRBJ1-1; D is possibly TRBD1 (5 bases). Between the trimmed V and J ends, which lost 4 bases and 6 bases, there was a span of 12 bases. This CDR3 has 12 residues. In germline, CDR1 is SQVTM, CDR2 ANQGSEA. The CDR3 loop is CSVVSDSPEAFF. The CDR3 nucleotides are TGCAGCGTTGTTAGTGACAGCCCTGAAGCTTTCTTT.

With respect to this clonotype: With a much larger clone just one base away, this may be a read error. The chain couples TRBV10-3 to TRBJ1-3; the D is unclear. CDR1 and CDR2 from the germline V gene are ENHRY and SYGVKD. The CDR3 spans 15 residues. The CDR3 region has the DNA TGTGCCATCAGTCTAGGAGGGTCCTCTGGAAACACCTTATATTTT. It translates to CAISLGGSSGNTLYF.

The J gene is TRBJ1-1, the V gene TRBV5-1; D gene uncertain. With 4 bases removed from V and 6 bases from J, the gap between germline ends came to 10 bases. Germline V lookup: CDR1 SGHRS, CDR2 YFSETQ. The CDR3 loop spans 12 amino acids. CDR3 sequence reads: CASSPNEAEAFF. Written as DNA, the CDR3 is TGCGCCAGCAGCCCGAACGAGGCTGAAGCTTTCTTT.

This clonotype was seen ten or more times. The rearrangement joins TRBV6-5 to TRBJ1-5; D unclear. Germline loops: CDR1 MNHEY, CDR2 SVGAGI. With 4 bases removed from V and 6 bases from J, the gap between germline ends came to 7 bases. This CDR3 is 12 amino acids long. The CDR3 DNA reads as TGTGCCAGCAGTTCCCCGAGTCAGCCCCAGCATTTT. As protein: CASSSPSQPQHF.

Concerning this clonotype itself: A read error is likely, as this CDR3 ends without the conserved phenylalanine or tryptophan. This chain links TRBV11-2 with TRBJ2-7, with D possibly called TRBD1 or TRBD2 (6 bases each). V dropped 5 bases and J dropped 0 bases, with 20 bases sitting between them. The CDR3 is 17 residues long. CDR1 and CDR2 (germline): SGHAT, FQNNGV. This CDR3 reads CASSPAGLTGASYEQYL. In DNA, the CDR3 is TGTGCCAGCAGCCCGGCCGGGCTAACGGGGGCCTCCTACGAGCAGTACCTC.

V and J are TRBV2 and TRBJ2-7; D possibly corresponds to TRBD1 (5 bases). Germline V gene data show CDR1 as SNHLY and CDR2 as FYNNEI. V gave up 6 bases and J gave up 2 bases, with 14 bases separating them. The CDR3 extends over 14 amino acids. CDR3 residues: CASSGRTPTYEQYF. DNA of the CDR3: TGTGCCAGCAGCGGGCGGACACCTACCTACGAGCAGTACTTC.

This clonotype was found many times. The gene calls are TRBV7-9 and TRBJ2-5, with 12 bases identical to TRBD1. CDR1 is SEHNR and CDR2 is FQNEAQ in the germline V gene (reference sequence). The CDR3 has 16 residues. V trimming: 5 bases; J trimming: 5 bases; junction bases outside the gene matches: 9. CDR3 bases: TGTGCCAGCAGCCCCTGGGACAGGGGGCGCCGGGAGACCCAGTACTTC. Translation: CASSPWDRGRRETQYF.

In regard to this clonotype: The junction shows a germline mismatch at one end, possibly a read error. The V and J genes are TRBV7-7 and TRBJ1-2; D ambiguous. Germline V lookup: CDR1 SSHAT, CDR2 FNYEAQ (reference sequence). The CDR3 spans 15 residues. Here the CDR3 reads CASSLAEGRMHGYTF. The CDR3 DNA is TGTGCTAGCAGCTTAGCGGAAGGACGGATGCATGGCTACACCTTC.

This clonotype was found a few times. The gene calls are TRBV7-9 and TRBJ1-2; D is perhaps TRBD1 (6 bases). The length of the CDR3 is 15 residues. V was shortened by 5 bases and J by 5 bases, with 18 bases between the two germline ends. The V gene's germline CDR1 is SEHNR and CDR2 FQNEAQ (reference sequence). The CDR3 nucleotides are TGTGCCAGCAGCCTCTTCGACAGGTTCAAGTATGGCTACACCTTC. Translated: CASSLFDRFKYGYTF.

The chain joins TRBV24-1 to TRBJ2-2; D unclear. Germline V gene lookup returns CDR1 KGHDR and CDR2 SFDVKD. V lost 3 bases and J 8 bases, leaving 9 bases between the germline ends. The CDR3 has 13 residues. The CDR3 reads CATSDPMGGELFF. For the CDR3, the DNA is TGTGCCACCAGTGATCCGATGGGAGGGGAGCTGTTTTTT.

This sequence joins TRBV9 and TRBJ2-2, with D uncertain. Between the trimmed V and J ends, which lost 3 bases and 6 bases, there was a span of 12 bases. Germline CDR1 reads SGDLS; CDR2 reads YYNGEE. This CDR3 spans 14 amino acids. This CDR3 reads CASSAPTVPGELFF. As DNA, the CDR3 is TGTGCCAGCAGCGCCCCAACAGTCCCCGGGGAGCTGTTTTTT.

This clonotype showed up many times. J is TRBJ2-5 and V is TRBV7-9; D might be TRBD1 (6 bases). Trimming stripped 3 bases from V and 5 bases from J, with 13 bases between. The CDR3 spans 14 residues. CDR1 and CDR2 from the germline V gene are SEHNR and FQNEAQ (reference sequence). The CDR3 reads CASSLGQGMETQYF. The CDR3 region has the DNA TGTGCCAGCAGCTTGGGCCAGGGGATGGAGACCCAGTACTTC. Looking up the rest from reference TRBV7-9 and TRBJ2-5 gives the full variable domain: DTGVSQNPRHKITKRGQNVTFRCDPISEHNRLYWYRQTLGQGPEFLTYFQNEAQLEKSRLLSDRFSAERPKGSFSTLEIQRTEQGDSAMYLCASSLGQGMETQYFGPGTRLLVL.

This chain uses TRBV10-3 with TRBJ1-2, with D possibly matching TRBD1 (5 bases). This CDR3 comprises 14 residues. V was pared by 8 bases and J by 8 bases, with 21 bases between. From germline, CDR1 is ENHRY and CDR2 SYGVKD. CDR3 sequence reads: CAILGAAGAMGYTF. CDR3 nucleotide sequence: TGTGCCATCCTGGGCGCCGCTGGGGCCATGGGCTACACCTTC.

The rearrangement links TRBV7-4 to TRBJ1-6; D gene unclear. CDR1 and CDR2 from the germline V gene are SGHVT and SQSDAQ. CDR3 length equals 14 residues. Trimming pared 0 bases from V and 10 bases from J, leaving 10 bases between. In nucleotides, the CDR3 is TGTGCCAGCAGCTTAGCCCGGGTAGGATCACCCCTCCACTTT. Translating it yields CASSLARVGSPLHF.

The chain carries TRBV6-1 and TRBJ1-6; the D gene is possibly TRBD1 (5 bases). The germline CDR1 and CDR2 sequences are MNHNS and SASEGT. Between the trimmed V and J ends, which lost 5 bases and 2 bases, there was a span of 10 bases. CDR3 length: 15 amino acids. CDR3 coding DNA: TGTGCCAGCAGTTACTCGACAGCCTATAATTCACCCCTCCACTTT. This gives the protein CASSYSTAYNSPLHF.

To note about this clonotype: A much larger clone lies one base from this, so it may be a read error. The chain combines TRBV20-1 with TRBJ2-5; D call uncertain. The CDR3 extends over 15 amino acids. Germline values: CDR1 DFQATT, CDR2 SNEGSKA (reference sequence). The V and J ends lost 4 bases and 0 bases respectively, with 15 bases between them. CDR3 residues: CSATPINRHQETQYF. In DNA, the CDR3 is TGCAGTGCTACCCCGATTAATCGACACCAAGAGACCCAGTACTTC.

The V call is TRBV5-6, the J call TRBJ1-1; 7 bases are a match to TRBD1. Germline trimming cut 4 bases from V and 4 bases from J; bases unmatched to any gene: 7. CDR3 length equals 14 residues. Germline CDR1 reads SGHDT; CDR2 reads YYEEEE. The CDR3 nucleotides read TGTGCCAGCAGCGTTCCGGGACAGAGCACTGAAGCTTTCTTT. Translation: CASSVPGQSTEAFF.